The 30 T cell receptor beta chains below all came from one sample that was sequenced in a study of T cell changes during pregnancy in multiple sclerosis. Sequencing used immunoSEQ multiplex PCR; TCRdb keeps in-frame clones, though not all of them. The sample carries approximately 60,000 clones, roughly 88% recorded once. The material was peripheral blood, obtained in the second trimester of pregnancy. Every receptor here comes from a female donor with multiple sclerosis, enrolled in a pregnancy study.

The chain has TRBV6-5 and TRBJ1-2; TRBD1 is a possible D gene (5 bases). V was shortened by 3 bases and J by 6 bases, with 8 bases between the two germline ends. Germline CDR1 is MNHEY and CDR2 is SVGAGI. This CDR3 is 12 amino acids long. This CDR3 is CASSYGGNGYTF. CDR3 nucleotides: TGTGCCAGCAGTTATGGGGGGAATGGCTACACCTTC.

This chain connects TRBV7-2 to TRBJ2-7; the D gene is possibly TRBD2 (6 bases). Germline V gene lookup returns CDR1 SGHTA and CDR2 FQGNSA. The CDR3 is made up of 14 amino acids. V lost 4 bases and J lost 1, with 11 bases in between. The CDR3 region is CASSWRDGSYEQYF. As DNA, the CDR3 is TGTGCCAGCAGCTGGAGGGACGGTTCCTACGAGCAGTACTTC.

V gene TRBV9 combines with J gene TRBJ2-6, with D perhaps TRBD1 (6 bases). Germline V gene sequence: CDR1 SGDLS, CDR2 YYNGEE. The CDR3 contains 15 residues. Trimming removed 2 bases from V and 8 bases from J, with 14 bases in between. The CDR3: CASSVVQGMTNVLTF. CDR3 nucleotide sequence: TGTGCCAGCAGCGTTGTCCAGGGGATGACCAACGTCCTGACTTTC.

The chain combines TRBV18 with TRBJ2-5; D unclear. Trimming left V 3 bases short and J 5 bases short, with 7 bases between. The CDR3 runs to 12 residues. Germline assignment: CDR1 KGHSH and CDR2 LQKENI. CDR3: CASSPSSETQYF. The CDR3 DNA reads TGTGCCAGCTCACCGTCCTCGGAGACCCAGTACTTC.

The chain joins TRBV21-1 to TRBJ2-1; the D call of TRBD2 is as the table states it, not checked on the DNA. TRBV21-1 is a known pseudogene. This CDR3 is 16 amino acids long. This chain's CDR3 is CASSSRTSGSYNEQFF. Here the CDR3 DNA reads TGTGCCAGCAGCTCTCGGACTAGCGGCTCCTACAATGAGCAGTTCTTC.

V usage is TRBV27 and J usage is TRBJ2-7; a weak D match, TRBD1 (6 bases). CDR3 length: 16 residues. Trimming left V 4 bases short and J 3 bases short, with 19 bases between. CDR1 and CDR2 from the germline V gene are MNHEY and SMNVEV (reference sequence). The CDR3 sequence: CASSSITGSVYYEQYF. For the CDR3, the DNA is TGTGCCAGCAGTTCCATAACAGGGTCGGTTTACTACGAGCAGTACTTC.

This clone was recorded only once. The gene calls are TRBV10-2 and TRBJ2-7; 10 bases fit TRBD1. The length of the CDR3 is 14 residues. The J segment lost 2 bases and the V segment lost 6 bases, leaving 4 bases of the junction unmatched. Per germline, CDR1 WSHSY and CDR2 SAAADI. DNA of the CDR3: TGCGCCAGCAGAGGGACAGGGGAGACCTACGAGCAGTACTTC. Encoded protein: CASRGTGETYEQYF.

Only one count was recorded for this clone. The chain recombines TRBV4-2 with TRBJ2-7; 7 positions match TRBD2. The CDR3 has 15 residues. The germline V gene has CDR1 LGHNA and CDR2 YNFKEQ. The V and J ends lost 0 bases and 0 bases, in that order; junction bases with no gene match: 2. For the CDR3, the DNA is TGTGCCAGCAGCCAAGAATGGACTAGCTCCTACGAGCAGTACTTC. Its translation: CASSQEWTSSYEQYF.

This clone was detected only once. The chain employs TRBV10-2 and TRBJ1-1, with D possibly matching TRBD1 (6 bases). CDR1 WSHSY and CDR2 SAAADI come from the germline V gene. Trimming took 4 bases from V and 1 from J, leaving 10 bases between them. This CDR3 contains 14 residues. DNA for the CDR3: TGCGCCAGCAGTGCCGGGACACCGAACACTGAAGCTTTCTTT. Amino acids: CASSAGTPNTEAFF.

The chain uses TRBV9 and TRBJ2-1; 7 nucleotides line up with TRBD1. The CDR3 runs to 18 residues. Unmatched junction bases numbered 12, after V lost 0 bases and J lost 3 bases. Germline V gene sequence: CDR1 SGDLS, CDR2 YYNGEE. CDR3 in DNA: TGTGCCAGCAGCGTAGCCTTGACAGGGCCCAGTTTCTACAATGAGCAGTTCTTC. This encodes CASSVALTGPSFYNEQFF.

The rearrangement uses TRBV7-8 and TRBJ1-1; the D is unclear. The CDR3 consists of 15 residues. Trimming removed 5 bases from V and 5 bases from J, with 18 bases in between. CDR1 is SGHVS, CDR2 FQNEAQ, per germline. This CDR3 is CASSPKAGRGTEAFF. CDR3 DNA: TGTGCCAGCAGCCCCAAGGCCGGGCGCGGGACTGAAGCTTTCTTT. Drawing the rest from reference TRBV7-8 and TRBJ1-1, the complete variable domain is GAGVSQSPRYKVAKRGQDVALRCDPISGHVSLFWYQQALGQGPEFLTYFQNEAQLDKSGLPSDRFFAERPEGSVSTLKIQRTQQEDSAVYLCASSPKAGRGTEAFFGQGTRLTVV.

The CDR3 coding sequence is TGTGCCGGCCGACAGGGGATTAGCTATGGCTACACCTTC. Its translation is CAGRQGISYGYTF. The rearrangement uses TRBV2 and TRBJ1-2; 8 bases match TRBD1. Germline V gene sequence: CDR1 SNHLY, CDR2 FYNNEI. V shed 11 bases and J 4 bases; nucleotides not matched to a gene: 9. The CDR3 runs to 13 residues.

The V call is TRBV29-1, the J call TRBJ1-1; the match to TRBD1 covers 8 bases. Germline CDR1 and CDR2: SQVTM and ANQGSEA. With 7 bases clipped from V and 5 bases from J, the junction kept 15 bases outside the gene matches. There are 15 residues in the CDR3. The CDR3 region has the DNA TGCAGCGCCTGGGGGGTGGGCAGGGGGCAGACTGAAGCTTTCTTT. As protein: CSAWGVGRGQTEAFF.

This clone was counted a single time. The rearrangement uses TRBV6-5 and TRBJ2-1; possibly TRBD2 for D (7 bases). V lost 7 bases and J 12 bases, leaving 19 bases between the germline ends. This CDR3 has 13 residues. Germline CDR1 MNHEY, CDR2 SVGAGI. CDR3 sequence (DNA): TGTGCCAGCACCCCTTTCAGGGGCGGGGGGCAGTTCTTC. Its protein product is CASTPFRGGGQFF.

The chain employs TRBV6-1 and TRBJ2-7; D unclear. With 6 bases removed from V and 4 bases from J, the gap between germline ends came to 7 bases. The CDR3 sequence is 11 residues long. CDR1 MNHNS and CDR2 SASEGT come from the germline V gene. The CDR3 nucleotides read TGTGCCAGCAGGACTTTGTACGAGCAGTACTTC. As protein: CASRTLYEQYF.

V usage is TRBV4-1 and J usage is TRBJ2-7, with TRBD1 identical over 7 bases. V was clipped by 3 bases and J by 0 bases; unmatched bases: 2. The CDR3 covers 14 residues. Looked up from germline, CDR1 is MGHRA and CDR2 is YSYEKL. The CDR3 bases are TGCGCCAGCAGCCAGGACAGGAGCTCCTACGAGCAGTACTTC. Amino acids: CASSQDRSSYEQYF.

This chain connects TRBV28 to TRBJ1-2, with D unresolved. There are 13 residues in the CDR3. Trimming took off 6 bases at V and 5 bases at J, with 13 bases between the two ends. The V gene's germline CDR1 is MDHEN and CDR2 SYDVKM. CDR3 residues: CASRWTLAYGYTF. The DNA of the CDR3 is TGTGCCAGCAGGTGGACCCTAGCTTATGGCTACACCTTC.

The CDR3 coding sequence is TGTGCCAGTAGTCCCTTCCATCCTTCGGGCAATCAGCCCCAGCATTTT. As protein: CASSPFHPSGNQPQHF. This sequence joins TRBV19 and TRBJ1-5; no reliable D call. The V gene lost 5 bases and the J gene lost 2 bases, with 16 bases spanning the gap. CDR1 and CDR2 from the germline V gene are LNHDA and SQIVND (reference sequence). The CDR3 covers 16 residues.

J is TRBJ1-1 and V is TRBV12-5, with D tentatively TRBD1 (6 bases). Trimming took off 1 base at V and 2 bases at J, with 17 bases between the two ends. The germline V gene encodes CDR1 LGHNT and CDR2 FRNRAP. The CDR3 is 17 residues long. The chain's CDR3 is CASGLDVQGWGNTEAFF. For the CDR3, the DNA is TGTGCTAGTGGTTTGGACGTACAGGGATGGGGAAACACTGAAGCTTTCTTT.

The chain is built from TRBV5-4 and TRBJ2-5, with 7 bases that match TRBD1. CDR1 and CDR2 from the germline V gene are SGHNT and YYREEE (reference sequence). V was pared by 6 bases and J by 5 bases, with 7 bases of the junction left unmatched. The CDR3 runs 13 residues. The CDR3 protein is CASTNPQGETQYF. DNA for the CDR3: TGTGCCAGCACCAACCCACAGGGGGAGACCCAGTACTTC.

The genes are TRBV6-6 and TRBJ1-1, with unresolved D. Trimming stripped 3 bases from V and 5 bases from J, with 7 bases between. Per germline, CDR1 MNHNY and CDR2 SVGAGI (reference sequence). This CDR3 is built from 12 residues. This CDR3 reads CASSYKLTEAFF. The CDR3 DNA is TGTGCCAGCAGTTATAAACTTACTGAAGCTTTCTTT.

The genes are TRBV9 and TRBJ2-2, with 12 bases matching TRBD2. CDR1 and CDR2 (germline): SGDLS, YYNGEE. The CDR3 loop spans 18 amino acids. The ends lost 7 bases at V and 5 bases at J; junction bases unmatched: 15. CDR3 sequence (DNA): TGTGCCAGCCCTCCTAGCGGGGGGGCCATGTTGATTACCGGGGAGCTGTTTTTT. This codes for CASPPSGGAMLITGELFF.

The V gene is TRBV19, the J gene TRBJ2-3; 12 bases map to TRBD2. CDR1 is LNHDA, CDR2 SQIVND, per germline (reference sequence). The CDR3 runs to 16 residues. Trimming removed 3 bases from V and 5 bases from J; junction bases left unmatched: 6. Here the CDR3 reads CASSISPSGGEDTQYF. CDR3 nucleotide sequence: TGTGCCAGTAGTATTTCCCCTAGCGGGGGGGAAGATACGCAGTATTTT. Full variable domain (remainder filled in from reference TRBV19 and TRBJ2-3): DGGITQSPKYLFRKEGQNVTLSCEQNLNHDAMYWYRQDPGQGLRLIYYSQIVNDFQKGDIAEGYSVSREKKESFPLTVTSAQKNPTAFYLCASSISPSGGEDTQYFGPGTRLTVL.

The gene calls are TRBV5-1 and TRBJ2-1; 8 bases line up with TRBD2. This CDR3 is 15 amino acids long. Germline CDR1 and CDR2: SGHRS and YFSETQ. J gave up 8 bases and V 4 bases, and 11 bases lay outside the gene matches. The CDR3, as DNA: TGCGCCAGCAGCAGGGGGACTAGGACCTCATATGAGCAGTTCTTC. It encodes CASSRGTRTSYEQFF.

The V gene is TRBV6-1, the J gene TRBJ2-6; 10 nucleotides line up with TRBD1. Germline V gene data show CDR1 as MNHNS and CDR2 as SASEGT. CDR3 length equals 15 residues. The ends lost 8 bases at V and 2 bases at J; junction bases unmatched: 3. CDR3 DNA sequence: TGTGCCAGCGGACAGGGGGAACCTGGGGCCAACGTCCTGACTTTC. Amino acids: CASGQGEPGANVLTF.

The chain has TRBV6-5 and TRBJ1-2; a possible D gene is TRBD1 (6 bases). Germline CDR1 and CDR2: MNHEY and SVGAGI. The CDR3 totals 13 residues. Trimming cost V 6 bases and J 11 bases, with 19 bases left between them. DNA for the CDR3: TGTGCCAGCAGCCAGGCGGGGGGCGGCAAATACACCTTC. This translates into CASSQAGGGKYTF.

This sequence joins TRBV30 and TRBJ2-1; D is perhaps TRBD2 (5 bases). CDR3 length: 14 amino acids. V was shortened by 0 bases and J by 3 bases, with 9 bases between the two germline ends. Germline V gene sequence: CDR1 GTSNPN, CDR2 SVGIG (reference sequence). CDR3 amino acids: CAWSVRAVYNEQFF. DNA for the CDR3: TGTGCCTGGAGTGTACGAGCGGTCTACAATGAGCAGTTCTTC.

V gene TRBV30 combines with J gene TRBJ1-2; 7 bases line up with TRBD1. Per the germline V gene, CDR1 is GTSNPN and CDR2 is SVGIG (reference sequence). The CDR3 extends over 15 amino acids. The ends lost 4 bases at V and 0 bases at J; junction bases unmatched: 8. CDR3 DNA: TGTGCCTGGATCGGGGTGGGGACAGCTAACTATGGCTACACCTTC. Amino acids: CAWIGVGTANYGYTF.

V is TRBV5-1 and J is TRBJ1-6; 8 bases are a match to TRBD1. The germline gives CDR1 SGHRS, CDR2 YFSETQ. The CDR3 sequence is 14 residues long. The junction had 4 bases not matched to a gene; V was cut back by 5 bases and J by 6 bases. CDR3 coding DNA: TGCGCCAGCAGTCATGGACAGGGTAATTCACCCCTCCACTTT. Protein product: CASSHGQGNSPLHF. The full variable domain, its missing parts supplied by reference TRBV5-1 and TRBJ1-6, is KAGVTQTPRYLIKTRGQQVTLSCSPISGHRSVSWYQQTPGQGLQFLFEYFSETQRNKGNFPGRFSGRQFSNSRSEMNVSTLELGDSALYLCASSHGQGNSPLHFGNGTRLTVT.

The genes are TRBV6-1 and TRBJ1-1; D not resolved. CDR1 is MNHNS, CDR2 SASEGT, per germline. The V gene lost 7 bases and the J gene lost 0 bases, with 6 bases spanning the gap. This CDR3 region has 12 residues. The CDR3 here is CASNFMNTEAFF. CDR3 nucleotides: TGTGCCAGCAATTTTATGAACACTGAAGCTTTCTTT.